The 15 T cell receptor beta chains in this list originate from one sample, sequenced in a study of shared clonotypes between healthy human individuals. The table came from immunoSEQ multiplex PCR; TCRdb's copy has only in-frame clones and leaves some out. Of about 2.3 million clones detected, 92% appear once; the ten largest clones hold approximately 0.4%. Sample: naive CD4+ T cells from PBMCs. Noted subset: CD45RA+ positively selected. Receptors were obtained from a man aged 18-30 years in good health. Some clones in this sample may be carry-over from other donors' samples.

The chain recombines TRBV9 with TRBJ2-1; either TRBD1 or TRBD2 may fit D (5 bases each). The germline V and J ends were trimmed by 2 bases and 8 bases, with 23 bases remaining between them. Germline values: CDR1 SGDLS, CDR2 YYNGEE. This CDR3 region has 17 residues. CDR3 nucleotide sequence: TGTGCCAGCAGCGTCGGCCCTGGGGTGGGGGTACACTATGAGCAGTTCTTC. Translated: CASSVGPGVGVHYEQFF.

A remark on this clone: Distinct nucleotide sequences in the sample also encode this CDR3. The rearrangement uses TRBV20-1 and TRBJ2-7; D is uncertain. The CDR3 covers 10 residues. Trimming removed 3 bases from V and 5 bases from J, with 5 bases in between. CDR1 and CDR2 from the germline V gene are DFQATT and SNEGSKA (reference sequence). CDR3 in amino acids: CSARLNEQYF. The CDR3 DNA follows: TGCAGTGCTAGGCTAAACGAGCAGTACTTC.

The genes are TRBV5-6 and TRBJ2-6; D perhaps matches TRBD2 (5 bases). V was shortened by 0 bases and J by 3 bases, with 13 bases between the two germline ends. The CDR3 is 17 residues long. CDR1 SGHDT and CDR2 YYEEEE come from the germline V gene. The CDR3 region is CASSLASLAGGANVLTF. In DNA, the CDR3 is TGTGCCAGCAGCTTGGCCTCTCTAGCAGGTGGGGCCAACGTCCTGACTTTC.

This chain's CDR3 is CAWSVKGTNEKLFF. The CDR3 DNA follows: TGTGCCTGGAGTGTAAAGGGGACTAATGAAAAACTGTTTTTT. The J gene is TRBJ1-4, the V gene TRBV30, with D maybe TRBD1 (5 bases). The germline CDR1 and CDR2 sequences are GTSNPN and SVGIG (reference sequence). The CDR3 is made up of 14 amino acids. Trimming removed 0 bases at V and 2 bases at J, with 7 bases between.

The gene calls are TRBV5-6 and TRBJ2-7; D is perhaps TRBD1 or TRBD2 (5 bases each). There are 15 residues in the CDR3. V lost 0 bases and J 0 bases, leaving 10 bases between the germline ends. The germline CDR1 and CDR2 sequences are SGHDT and YYEEEE. This chain's CDR3 is CASSLAPGTSYEQYF. In DNA, the CDR3 is TGTGCCAGCAGCTTGGCCCCGGGGACCTCCTACGAGCAGTACTTC. Supplemented by reference TRBV5-6 and TRBJ2-7, the full variable domain reads DAGVTQSPTHLIKTRGQQVTLRCSPKSGHDTVSWYQQALGQGPQFIFQYYEEEERQRGNFPDRFSGHQFPNYSSELNVNALLLGDSALYLCASSLAPGTSYEQYFGPGTRLTVT.

J is TRBJ2-7 and V is TRBV23-1; a weak D match, TRBD2 (5 bases). TRBV23-1 belongs to the ORF category, with a function that is uncertain. V shed 6 bases and J shed 2 bases, with 20 bases lying between them. The CDR3 covers 16 residues. CDR3 residues: CASSPPSAAFTYEQYF. Written as DNA, the CDR3 is TGCGCCAGCAGCCCTCCTTCAGCGGCCTTCACCTACGAGCAGTACTTC.

This rearrangement joins TRBV18 to TRBJ2-1; D possibly corresponds to TRBD1 (5 bases). Per germline, CDR1 KGHSH and CDR2 LQKENI. The CDR3 is 12 amino acids. V was pared by 4 bases and J by 10 bases, with 11 bases between. This CDR3 is CASSRSSGEQFF. In DNA, the CDR3 is TGTGCCAGCTCACGGTCCTCAGGGGAGCAGTTCTTC.

This clone came up once. This CDR3 is also generated by other DNA sequences in the sample. The genes are TRBV5-1 and TRBJ1-1; no firm D call. Germline CDR1 and CDR2: SGHRS and YFSETQ. This CDR3 is 14 amino acids long. V was shortened by 2 bases and J by 1 base, with 9 bases between the two germline ends. The CDR3 protein is CASSFGPGNTEAFF. CDR3 sequence (DNA): TGCGCCAGCAGCTTTGGGCCCGGGAACACTGAAGCTTTCTTT.

This rearrangement joins TRBV27 to TRBJ2-7; a possible D gene is TRBD1 (7 bases). V gave up 8 bases and J gave up 3 bases, with 20 bases separating them. Germline values: CDR1 MNHEY, CDR2 SMNVEV (reference sequence). This CDR3 region has 15 residues. The CDR3, as DNA: TGTGCCAGCCGCCCCAGGGGGAGGTGGTACTACGAGCAGTACTTC. Translated: CASRPRGRWYYEQYF.

The V gene is TRBV28, the J gene TRBJ2-1; D might be TRBD2 (7 bases). Germline V CDR1 and CDR2: MDHEN, SYDVKM. The ends were cut back, 7 bases at V and 8 bases at J, with 21 bases in the middle. This CDR3 comprises 15 residues. The CDR3: CASNRGAGVFDEQFF. Here the CDR3 DNA reads TGTGCCAGCAACCGGGGGGCGGGAGTTTTCGATGAGCAGTTCTTC.

This clone was observed once. The junction does not match germline at one end; this may be a read error. V gene TRBV6-1 combines with J gene TRBJ1-2, with 7 bases fitting TRBD1. The CDR3 length is 11 residues. Germline CDR1 MNHNS, CDR2 SASEGT. CDR3 region: CASSARRDSAF. The CDR3 DNA reads TGTGCCAGCAGCGCACGGCGGGACAGCGCATTC.

This clone occurred once. The rearrangement links TRBV7-9 to TRBJ1-4; the D is unclear. The germline V gene encodes CDR1 SEHNR and CDR2 FQNEAQ (reference sequence). This CDR3 comprises 16 residues. V was clipped by 1 base and J by 4 bases, with 13 bases between them. The CDR3 reads CASSLEASRLNEKLFF. In DNA, the CDR3 is TGTGCCAGCAGCTTAGAGGCGAGCAGGCTTAATGAAAAACTGTTTTTT.

The gene calls are TRBV29-1 and TRBJ2-5; D perhaps matches TRBD1 (6 bases). The J call may be faulty, since TRBJ2-7 better matches the DNA end. The germline V gene encodes CDR1 SQVTM and CDR2 ANQGSEA. This CDR3 has 13 residues. CDR3 protein: CSVVGTPSYEQYF. The CDR3 DNA follows: TGCAGCGTTGTTGGGACACCCTCCTACGAGCAGTACTTC.

The chain has TRBV4-2 and TRBJ2-1; 11 bases line up with TRBD2. With 0 bases clipped from V and 3 bases from J, the junction kept 10 bases outside the gene matches. This CDR3 has 19 amino acids. In germline, CDR1 is LGHNA, CDR2 YNFKEQ. This CDR3 is CASSQEPLAGDPFYNEQFF. CDR3 bases: TGTGCCAGCAGCCAAGAGCCACTAGCGGGAGACCCCTTCTACAATGAGCAGTTCTTC.

This chain uses TRBV11-3 with TRBJ2-1, with D perhaps TRBD1 (5 bases). CDR3 size: 13 residues. The germline gives CDR1 SGHNT, CDR2 YENEEA. V gave up 8 bases and J gave up 2 bases, with 10 bases separating them. The CDR3: CASSNRPYNEQFF. The DNA of the CDR3 is TGTGCCAGCTCAAACAGGCCCTACAATGAGCAGTTCTTC. Drawing the rest from reference TRBV11-3 and TRBJ2-1, the complete variable domain is EAGVVQSPRYKIIEKKQPVAFWCNPISGHNTLYWYLQNLGQGPELLIRYENEEAVDDSQLPKDRFSAERLKGVDSTLKIQPAELGDSAVYLCASSNRPYNEQFFGPGTRLTVL.